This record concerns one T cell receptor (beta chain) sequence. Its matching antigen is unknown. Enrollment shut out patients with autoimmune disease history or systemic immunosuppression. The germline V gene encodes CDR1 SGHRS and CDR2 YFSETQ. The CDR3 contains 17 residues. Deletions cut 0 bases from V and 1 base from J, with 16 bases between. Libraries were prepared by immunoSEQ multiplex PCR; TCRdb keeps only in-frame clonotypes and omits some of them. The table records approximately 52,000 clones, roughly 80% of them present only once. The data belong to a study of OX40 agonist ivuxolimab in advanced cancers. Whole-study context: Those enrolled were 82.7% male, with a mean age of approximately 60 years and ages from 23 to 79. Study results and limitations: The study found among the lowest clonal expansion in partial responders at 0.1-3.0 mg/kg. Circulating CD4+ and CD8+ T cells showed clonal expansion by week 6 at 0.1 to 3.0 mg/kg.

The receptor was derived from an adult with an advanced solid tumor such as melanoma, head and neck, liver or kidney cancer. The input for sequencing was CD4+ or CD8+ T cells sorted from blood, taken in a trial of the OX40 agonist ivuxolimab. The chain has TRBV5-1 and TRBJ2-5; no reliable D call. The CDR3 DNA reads TGCGCCAGCAGCTTGGCCCGCACGCAGAGTTCCCAAGAGACCCAGTACTTC. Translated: CASSLARTQSSQETQYF.